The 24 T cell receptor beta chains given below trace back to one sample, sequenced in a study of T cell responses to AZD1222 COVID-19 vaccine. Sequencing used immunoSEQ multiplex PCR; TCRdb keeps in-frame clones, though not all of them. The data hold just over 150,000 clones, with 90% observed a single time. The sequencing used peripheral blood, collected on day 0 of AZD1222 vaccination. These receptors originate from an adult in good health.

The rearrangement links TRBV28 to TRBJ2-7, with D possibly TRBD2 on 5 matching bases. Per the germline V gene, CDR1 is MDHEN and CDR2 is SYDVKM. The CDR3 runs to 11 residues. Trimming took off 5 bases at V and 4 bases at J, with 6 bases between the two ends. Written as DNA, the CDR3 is TGTGCCAGCAGTGAGGGATACGAGCAGTACTTC. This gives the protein CASSEGYEQYF.

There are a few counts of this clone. CDR3 sequence reads: CASSLGGLAGADTQYF. In DNA, the CDR3 is TGTGCCAGCAGCCTAGGGGGACTAGCGGGAGCAGATACGCAGTATTTT. This chain uses TRBV7-9 with TRBJ2-3; 14 bases are a match to TRBD2. Germline loops: CDR1 SEHNR, CDR2 FQNEAQ (reference sequence). The CDR3 totals 16 residues. The V segment lost 5 bases and the J segment 4 bases; nucleotides outside the gene matches: 5.

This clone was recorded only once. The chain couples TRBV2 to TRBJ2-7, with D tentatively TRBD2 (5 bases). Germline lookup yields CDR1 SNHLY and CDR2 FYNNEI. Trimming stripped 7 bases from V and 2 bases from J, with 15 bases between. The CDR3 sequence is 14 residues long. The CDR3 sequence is CASTDREGTYEQYF. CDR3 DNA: TGTGCCAGCACGGACCGGGAAGGGACCTACGAGCAGTACTTC.

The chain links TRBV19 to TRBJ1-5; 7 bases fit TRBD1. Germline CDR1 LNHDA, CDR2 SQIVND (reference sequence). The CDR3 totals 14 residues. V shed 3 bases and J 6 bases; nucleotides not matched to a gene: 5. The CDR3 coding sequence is TGTGCCAGTAGTATCACAGGGGTGAGTCAGCCCCAGCATTTT. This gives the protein CASSITGVSQPQHF.

The CDR3 DNA sequence: TGCGCCAGCAGCTCCACCGGGACAGGGCTGGGGCAGCCCCAGCATTTT. Its translation: CASSSTGTGLGQPQHF. V usage is TRBV5-1 and J usage is TRBJ1-5, with 9 nucleotides matching TRBD1. The CDR3 sequence is 16 residues long. The V gene's germline CDR1 is SGHRS and CDR2 YFSETQ. The J segment lost 7 bases and the V segment lost 3 bases, leaving 11 bases of the junction unmatched.

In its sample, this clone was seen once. CDR3 bases: TGTGCCAGCAGCGTAGCTCTAATTGACGAGCAGTACTTC. This translates into CASSVALIDEQYF. The V and J genes are TRBV9 and TRBJ2-7; D gene ambiguous. This CDR3 comprises 13 residues. Germline loops: CDR1 SGDLS, CDR2 YYNGEE. Trimming removed 0 bases at V and 5 bases at J, with 9 bases between.

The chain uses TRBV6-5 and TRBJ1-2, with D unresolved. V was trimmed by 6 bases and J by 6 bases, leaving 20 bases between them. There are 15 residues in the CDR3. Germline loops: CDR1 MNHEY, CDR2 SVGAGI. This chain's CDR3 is CASRKGRATPDGYTF. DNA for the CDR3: TGTGCCAGCAGAAAGGGCCGGGCCACACCCGATGGCTACACCTTC.

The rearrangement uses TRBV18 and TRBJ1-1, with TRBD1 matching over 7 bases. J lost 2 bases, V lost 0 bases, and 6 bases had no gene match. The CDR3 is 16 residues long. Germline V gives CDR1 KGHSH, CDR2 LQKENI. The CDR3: CASSPPGQRLNTEAFF. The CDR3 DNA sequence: TGTGCCAGCTCACCACCGGGACAGAGGCTCAACACTGAAGCTTTCTTT.

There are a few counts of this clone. The CDR3 loop is CASRGQVNQPQHF. DNA of the CDR3: TGTGCCAGCAGAGGGCAGGTCAATCAGCCCCAGCATTTT. The chain combines TRBV28 with TRBJ1-5; D call uncertain. There are 13 residues in the CDR3. The V and J ends lost 6 bases and 3 bases respectively, with 9 bases between them. The germline gives CDR1 MDHEN, CDR2 SYDVKM.

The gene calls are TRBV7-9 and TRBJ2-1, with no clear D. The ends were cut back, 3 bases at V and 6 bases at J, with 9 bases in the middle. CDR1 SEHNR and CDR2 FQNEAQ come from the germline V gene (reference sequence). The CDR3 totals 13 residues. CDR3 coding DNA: TGTGCCAGCAGCTTTTCGACTCTCAATGAGCAGTTCTTC. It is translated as CASSFSTLNEQFF. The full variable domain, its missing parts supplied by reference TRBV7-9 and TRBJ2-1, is DTGVSQNPRHKITKRGQNVTFRCDPISEHNRLYWYRQTLGQGPEFLTYFQNEAQLEKSRLLSDRFSAERPKGSFSTLEIQRTEQGDSAMYLCASSFSTLNEQFFGPGTRLTVL.

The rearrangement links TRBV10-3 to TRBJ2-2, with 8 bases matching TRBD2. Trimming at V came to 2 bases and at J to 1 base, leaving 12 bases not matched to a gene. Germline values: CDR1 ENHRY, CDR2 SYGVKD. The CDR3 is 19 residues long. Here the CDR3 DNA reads TGTGCCATCAGTGAGCCGCCGCGGACTAGCAGATGGAACACCGGGGAGCTGTTTTTT. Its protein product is CAISEPPRTSRWNTGELFF.

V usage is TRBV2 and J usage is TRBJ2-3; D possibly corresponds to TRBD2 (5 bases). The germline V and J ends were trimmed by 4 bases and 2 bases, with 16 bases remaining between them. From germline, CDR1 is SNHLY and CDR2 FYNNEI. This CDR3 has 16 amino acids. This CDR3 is CASSVDPLADTDTQYF. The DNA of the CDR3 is TGTGCCAGCAGTGTTGACCCGCTAGCAGACACAGATACGCAGTATTTT.

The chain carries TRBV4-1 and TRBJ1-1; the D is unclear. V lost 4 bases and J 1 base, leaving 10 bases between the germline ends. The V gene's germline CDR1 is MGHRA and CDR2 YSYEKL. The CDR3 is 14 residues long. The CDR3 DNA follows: TGCGCCAGCAGCCCCCGTTCGGGGAACACTGAAGCTTTCTTT. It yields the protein CASSPRSGNTEAFF.

As DNA, the CDR3 is TGCAGTGCTAGTCTCGGCGGGAGGAGCTACGAGCAGTACTTC. As protein: CSASLGGRSYEQYF. The rearrangement joins TRBV20-1 to TRBJ2-7, with 8 bases lining up with TRBD2. The junction had 7 bases not matched to a gene; V was cut back by 3 bases and J by 3 bases. The CDR3 totals 14 residues. Germline V gene lookup returns CDR1 DFQATT and CDR2 SNEGSKA (reference sequence).

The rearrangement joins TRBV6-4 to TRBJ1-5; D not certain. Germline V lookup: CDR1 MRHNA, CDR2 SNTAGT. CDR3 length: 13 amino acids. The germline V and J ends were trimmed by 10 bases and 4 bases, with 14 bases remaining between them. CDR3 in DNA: TGTGCCAACCTAGCACAGTGGAATCAGCCCCAGCATTTT. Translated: CANLAQWNQPQHF.

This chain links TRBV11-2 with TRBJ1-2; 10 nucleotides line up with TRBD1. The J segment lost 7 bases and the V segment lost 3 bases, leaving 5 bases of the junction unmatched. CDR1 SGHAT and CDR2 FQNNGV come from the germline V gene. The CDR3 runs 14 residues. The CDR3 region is CASSFGQGVAGYTF. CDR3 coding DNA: TGTGCCAGCAGCTTCGGACAGGGGGTGGCTGGCTACACCTTC.

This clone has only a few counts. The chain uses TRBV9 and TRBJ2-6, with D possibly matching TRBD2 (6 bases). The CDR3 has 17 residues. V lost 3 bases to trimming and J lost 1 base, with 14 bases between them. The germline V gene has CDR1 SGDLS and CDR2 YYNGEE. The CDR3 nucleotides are TGTGCCAGCAGCGCCGGGGGTTTCCCTTCTGGGGCCAACGTCCTGACTTTC. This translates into CASSAGGFPSGANVLTF.

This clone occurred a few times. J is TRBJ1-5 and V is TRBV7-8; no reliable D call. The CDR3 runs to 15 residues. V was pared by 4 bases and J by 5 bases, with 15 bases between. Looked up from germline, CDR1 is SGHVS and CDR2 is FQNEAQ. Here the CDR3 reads CASSSSRIMDQPQHF. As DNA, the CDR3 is TGTGCCAGCAGCTCCTCAAGAATTATGGATCAGCCCCAGCATTTT.

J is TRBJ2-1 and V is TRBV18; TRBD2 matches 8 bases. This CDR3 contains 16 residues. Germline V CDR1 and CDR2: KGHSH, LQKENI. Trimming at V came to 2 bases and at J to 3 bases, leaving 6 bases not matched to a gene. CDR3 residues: CASSPILADFYNEQFF. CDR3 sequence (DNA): TGTGCCAGCTCACCAATACTAGCGGATTTCTACAATGAGCAGTTCTTC.

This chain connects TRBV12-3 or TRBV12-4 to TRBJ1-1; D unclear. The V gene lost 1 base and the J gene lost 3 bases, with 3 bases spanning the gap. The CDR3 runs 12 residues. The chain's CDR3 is CASSLDYTEAFF. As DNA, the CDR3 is TGTGCCAGCAGTTTAGATTACACTGAAGCTTTCTTT.

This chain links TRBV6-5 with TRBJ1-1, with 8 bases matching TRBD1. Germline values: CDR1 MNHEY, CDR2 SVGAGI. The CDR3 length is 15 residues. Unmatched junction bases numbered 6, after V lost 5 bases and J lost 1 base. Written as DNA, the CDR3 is TGTGCCAGCAGTCCCCCGGACAGGGCGAACACTGAAGCTTTCTTT. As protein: CASSPPDRANTEAFF.

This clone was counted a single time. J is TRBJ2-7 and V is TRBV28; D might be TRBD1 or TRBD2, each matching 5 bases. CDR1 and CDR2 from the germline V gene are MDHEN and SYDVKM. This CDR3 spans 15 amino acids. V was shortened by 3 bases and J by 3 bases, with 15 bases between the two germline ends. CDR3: CASSFEGKANYEQYF. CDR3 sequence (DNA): TGTGCCAGCAGTTTTGAGGGGAAAGCAAACTACGAGCAGTACTTC.

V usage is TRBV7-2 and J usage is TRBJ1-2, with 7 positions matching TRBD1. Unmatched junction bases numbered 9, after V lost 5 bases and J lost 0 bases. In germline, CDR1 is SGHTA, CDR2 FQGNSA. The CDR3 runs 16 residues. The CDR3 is CASSEGQLNANYGYTF. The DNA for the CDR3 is TGTGCCAGCAGCGAGGGACAGCTCAACGCTAACTATGGCTACACCTTC.

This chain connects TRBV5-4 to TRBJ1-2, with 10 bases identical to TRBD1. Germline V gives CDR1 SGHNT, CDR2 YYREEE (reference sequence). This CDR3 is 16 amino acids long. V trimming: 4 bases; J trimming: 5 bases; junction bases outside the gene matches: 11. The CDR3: CASSPNRDRGRYGYTF. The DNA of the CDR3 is TGTGCCAGCAGCCCCAACCGGGACAGGGGAAGGTATGGCTACACCTTC. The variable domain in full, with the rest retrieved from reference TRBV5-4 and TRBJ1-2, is ETGVTQSPTHLIKTRGQQVTLRCSSQSGHNTVSWYQQALGQGPQFIFQYYREEENGRGNFPPRFSGLQFPNYSSELNVNALELDDSALYLCASSPNRDRGRYGYTFGSGTRLTVV.